The present T cell receptor beta chain was sequenced within a study of T cell clonality in common variable immunodeficiency (dated by TCRdb to the mid-2010s). The study at large found these results: CVID subjects shared fewer TCRbeta clones with each other than healthy controls did (p < 0.0001). The authors noted that sequencing repertoires of T cell subpopulations would be needed to clarify what caused the increased clonality in CVID. Despite equal DNA input, controls averaged about 81,820 unique sequences per sample versus 30,000 to 40,000 in CVID samples. Increased TCRbeta clonality was found in CVID subjects compared with healthy controls (t-test p = 0.018), with the increase being most characteristic of about a third of subjects. Fewer deletions and N-nucleotide insertions were reportedly observed in CVID TCRbeta sequences, and highly modified clones with 13 or more V deletions were reportedly absent from CVID TCRbeta sequences. Patient heterogeneity within the CVID cohort put limits on correlating repertoire features with clinical complications.

Standard criteria, namely reduction of serum IgG, IgA and/or IgM below the normal range together with specific antibody deficiency, were applied for the diagnosis of CVID. A total of 40 to 45 subjects (roughly 15 female and 30 or so male; age range roughly 9 to 64 years, mean age roughly 40) were included in the CVID group. Predominantly Caucasian heritage was noted among both the CVID patients and the healthy controls. Replacement immunoglobulin therapy had been administered to all CVID subjects for at least one year at the time of study participation. At the time of blood collection, no CVID subject was ill or was being treated with immunomodulatory or immunosuppressive medication. Heparinized peripheral whole blood samples of about 4.5 to 8.5 ml were collected from each donor. TCRbeta CDR3 repertoires were sequenced from genomic DNA of adults with common variable immune deficiency (CVID) and healthy adult controls. To isolate peripheral blood mononuclear cells, diluted blood was subjected to density centrifugation over Hypaque 1077 or Ficoll-Paque. Genomic DNA was extracted from unsorted mononuclear cells by Qiagen column purification or by a centrifugation-based method.

CDR1 and CDR2 were assigned from the germline V gene as SGHDT and YYEEEE. V ends up 4 bases short and J 4 bases short, with an unmatched junction base count of 4. The CDR3 measures 13 amino acids from cysteine to phenylalanine. The DNA has 30 bases, all within the CDR3, and is read from base 1. For sequencing, equivalent amounts of genomic DNA were input from CVID and control samples. For every sample, a 60 bp segment covering the rearranged TCRbeta CDR3 region was amplified and then sequenced. The immunoSEQ assay, a bias-corrected multiplex PCR with high-throughput sequencing, was employed for TCRbeta amplification. In the paper's pipeline: Each unique nucleotide sequence was treated as a clone and annotated with V, D and J genes, copy number and frequency. Sequences were labeled productive if in frame, and non-productive if out of frame or containing stop codons. Clonality was calculated from Shannon's entropy as previously described. The predicted amino acid sequences of productive clones were used to derive the mean CDR3 Kyte-Doolittle hydropathy. Using the R hclust function, scaled V gene usage was clustered hierarchically with Manhattan distance and complete linkage. Clone sharing by CDR3 amino acid sequence was assessed by resampling 12 repertoires per group over 100 rounds. The repertoires were searched for 60 to 75 published EBV-specific TCRbeta sequences and 200 to 300 published CMV-specific TCRbeta sequences. A couple of CVID samples that yielded fewer than 10,000 sequences were excluded from the analysis, so approximately 40 CVID repertoires were retained. In TCRdb, the immuneACCESS table is reduced to in-frame sequences with V and J assigned. These tables do not hold every clone; where another copy was compared, an unresolved V gene accounts for under half, and the others remain unexplained. V and J calls and clone size follow that table, whereas D and trimming were derived from the DNA. The sample comprises roughly 30,000 clones, and every one was counted more than once. The ten biggest clones cover roughly 3% of the sample.

This clone was observed many times. Its antigen specificity is not known. Sequencing ends 3 residues short of the CDR3 end; the germline J gene provides the rest. Material for sequencing was peripheral blood mononuclear cells. The origin of this receptor is a human donor with common variable immunodeficiency. This sequence uses TRBV5-6 and TRBJ1-1; the central 7 bases match TRBD1. CDR3 DNA (partial): TGTGCCAGCAGCATGGGACAGAGCACTGAA. It is translated as CASSMGQSTE. The entire CDR3 protein reads CASSMGQSTEAFF.